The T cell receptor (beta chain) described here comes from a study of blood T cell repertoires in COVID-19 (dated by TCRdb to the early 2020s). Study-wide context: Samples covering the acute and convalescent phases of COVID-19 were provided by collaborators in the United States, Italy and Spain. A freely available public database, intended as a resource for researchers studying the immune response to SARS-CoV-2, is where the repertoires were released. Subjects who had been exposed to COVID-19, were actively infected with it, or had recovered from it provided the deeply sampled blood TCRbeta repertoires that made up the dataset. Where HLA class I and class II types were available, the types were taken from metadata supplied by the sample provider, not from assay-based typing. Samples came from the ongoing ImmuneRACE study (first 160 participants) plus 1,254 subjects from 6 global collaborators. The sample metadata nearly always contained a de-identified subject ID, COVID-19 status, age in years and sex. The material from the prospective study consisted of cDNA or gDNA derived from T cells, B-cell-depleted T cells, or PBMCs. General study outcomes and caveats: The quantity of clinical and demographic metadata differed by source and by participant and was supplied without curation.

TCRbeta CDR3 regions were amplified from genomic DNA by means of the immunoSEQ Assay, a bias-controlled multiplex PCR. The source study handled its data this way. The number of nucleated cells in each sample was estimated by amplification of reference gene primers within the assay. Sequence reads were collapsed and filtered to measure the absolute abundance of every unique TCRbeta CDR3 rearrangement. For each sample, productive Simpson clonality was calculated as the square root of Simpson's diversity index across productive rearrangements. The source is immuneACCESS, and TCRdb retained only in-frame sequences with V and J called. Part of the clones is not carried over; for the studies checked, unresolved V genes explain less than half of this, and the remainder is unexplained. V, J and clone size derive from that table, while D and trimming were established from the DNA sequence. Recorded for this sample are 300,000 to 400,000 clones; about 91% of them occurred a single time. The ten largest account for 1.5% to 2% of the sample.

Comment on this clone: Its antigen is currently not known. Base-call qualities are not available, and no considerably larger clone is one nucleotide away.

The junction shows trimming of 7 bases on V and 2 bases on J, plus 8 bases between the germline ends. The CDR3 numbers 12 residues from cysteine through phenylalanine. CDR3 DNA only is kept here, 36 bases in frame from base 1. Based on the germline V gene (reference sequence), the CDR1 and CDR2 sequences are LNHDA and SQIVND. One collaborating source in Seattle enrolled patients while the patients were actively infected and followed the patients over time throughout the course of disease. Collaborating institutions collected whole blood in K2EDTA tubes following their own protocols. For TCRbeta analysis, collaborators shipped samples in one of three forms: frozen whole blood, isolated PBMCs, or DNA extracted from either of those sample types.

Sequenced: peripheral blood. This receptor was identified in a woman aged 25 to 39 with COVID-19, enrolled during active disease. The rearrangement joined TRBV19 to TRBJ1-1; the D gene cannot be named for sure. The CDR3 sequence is CASKAGNTEAFF. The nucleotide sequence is TGTGCCAGTAAGGCAGGAAACACTGAAGCTTTCTTT.